This T cell receptor beta chain was found in a study of PD-1 blockade in classical Hodgkin lymphoma. Overall study context: Patients had nivolumab dosed at 3 mg/kg, delivered intravenously every 2 weeks. Study results and caveats: Individuals who commenced nivolumab within less than 1 year of ASCT were excluded.

This clone appeared once. What it binds is unknown. The assay was immunoSEQ multiplex PCR, and TCRdb's table has in-frame clones only and misses some. The profile shows 40,000 or so clones, around 80% of them singletons. Every single patient, without exception, relapsed after autologous stem cell transplantation, and brentuximab vedotin exposure varied. Complete response, partial response or progressive disease was recorded as best response. This sequence originates from a human donor with classical Hodgkin lymphoma. The sample was peripheral blood mononuclear cells (PBMCs), taken at baseline.

The CDR3 sequence: CASSFGPRELFF. CDR3 in DNA: TGTGCCAGTAGTTTCGGGCCCAGGGAGCTGTTTTTT. The V call is TRBV19, the J call TRBJ2-2; D is ambiguous. The CDR3 runs 12 residues. Germline CDR1 LNHDA, CDR2 SQIVND (reference sequence). V was trimmed by 5 bases and J by 9 bases, leaving 10 bases between them.